The clone carrying this T cell receptor (beta chain) was seen repeatedly, ten times or more. Time point noted: patch test 1, 2 weeks after DPC sensitization. Treatment given: therapeutic diphenylcyclopropenone sensitization with weekly scalp DPC. Blood, whole and unfractionated, served as the source for total RNA extraction. Trimming took 2 bases from V and 5 from J, leaving 7 bases between them. The CDR3 totals 13 residues. The germline V gene encodes CDR1 MNHGY and CDR2 SAAAGT. The study's library attached unique molecular identifiers to single cDNA molecules. MiXCR, applied by TCRdb to the RACE reads, yields one record per CDR3 protein. The sample has tens of thousands of distinct CDR3 sequences, around 9.5% seen once. The sample belongs to a study of human T cells and chemical hapten exposure. For the study at large: Readings were taken at 6 days from patch tests that had applied 0.01% DPC to the upper back.

This chain links TRBV6-8 with TRBJ1-5; no definite D call. This clonotype originated in a woman between 35 and 50 years old with alopecia areata. Some clones in this sample may be carry-over from other donors' samples. The source material was whole blood, sampled in connection with sensitization to the hapten diphenylcyclopropenone (DPC). Written as DNA, the CDR3 is TGTGCCAGCAGTTACGGCCAGGATCAGCCCCAGCATTTT. It translates to CASSYGQDQPQHF.